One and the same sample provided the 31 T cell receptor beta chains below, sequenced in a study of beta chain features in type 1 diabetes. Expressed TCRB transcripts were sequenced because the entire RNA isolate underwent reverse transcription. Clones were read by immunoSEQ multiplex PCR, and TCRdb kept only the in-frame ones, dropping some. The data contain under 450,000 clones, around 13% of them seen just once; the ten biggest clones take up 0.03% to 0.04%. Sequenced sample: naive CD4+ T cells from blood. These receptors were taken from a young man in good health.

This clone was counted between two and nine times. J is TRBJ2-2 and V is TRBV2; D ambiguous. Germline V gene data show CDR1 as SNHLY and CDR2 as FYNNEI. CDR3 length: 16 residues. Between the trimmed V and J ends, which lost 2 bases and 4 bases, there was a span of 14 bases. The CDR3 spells CASSEWGTKLTGELFF. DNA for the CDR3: TGTGCCAGCAGTGAATGGGGAACTAAACTCACCGGGGAGCTGTTTTTT.

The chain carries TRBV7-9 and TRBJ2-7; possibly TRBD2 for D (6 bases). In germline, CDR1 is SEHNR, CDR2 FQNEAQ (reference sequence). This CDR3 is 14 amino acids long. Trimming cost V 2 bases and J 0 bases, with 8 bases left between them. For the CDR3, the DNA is TGTGCCAGCAGCTTACACGGGGGCTCCTACGAGCAGTACTTC. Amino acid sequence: CASSLHGGSYEQYF.

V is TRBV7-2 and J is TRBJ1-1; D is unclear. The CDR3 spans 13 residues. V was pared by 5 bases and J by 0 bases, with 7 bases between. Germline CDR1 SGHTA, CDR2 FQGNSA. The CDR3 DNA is TGTGCCAGCAGCCAACAGATGAACACTGAAGCTTTCTTT. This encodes CASSQQMNTEAFF.

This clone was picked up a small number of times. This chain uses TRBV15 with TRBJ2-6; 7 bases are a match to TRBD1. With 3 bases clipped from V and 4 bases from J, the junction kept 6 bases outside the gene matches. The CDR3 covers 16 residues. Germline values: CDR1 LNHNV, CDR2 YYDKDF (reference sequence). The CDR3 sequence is CATSRDRSFGANVLTF. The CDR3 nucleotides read TGTGCCACCAGCAGGGACAGGTCCTTCGGGGCCAACGTCCTGACTTTC.

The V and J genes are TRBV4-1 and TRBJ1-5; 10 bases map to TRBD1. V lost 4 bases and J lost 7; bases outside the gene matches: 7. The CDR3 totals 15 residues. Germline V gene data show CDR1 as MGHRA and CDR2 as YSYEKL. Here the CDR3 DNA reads TGCGCCAGCAGCCGACAAGGGACAGGGGTACAGCCCCAGCATTTT. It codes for CASSRQGTGVQPQHF.

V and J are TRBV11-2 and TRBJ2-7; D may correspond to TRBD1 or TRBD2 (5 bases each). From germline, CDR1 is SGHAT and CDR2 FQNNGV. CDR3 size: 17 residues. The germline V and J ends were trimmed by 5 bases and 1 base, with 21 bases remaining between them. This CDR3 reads CASSPSRGGSASYEQYF. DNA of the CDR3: TGTGCCAGCAGCCCCTCGCGTGGGGGATCGGCATCCTACGAGCAGTACTTC.

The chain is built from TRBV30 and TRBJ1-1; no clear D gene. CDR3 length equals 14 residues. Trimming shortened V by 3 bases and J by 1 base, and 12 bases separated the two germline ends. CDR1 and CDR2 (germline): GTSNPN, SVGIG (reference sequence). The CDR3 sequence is CAWRFGPSNTEAFF. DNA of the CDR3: TGTGCCTGGAGGTTCGGACCCTCGAACACTGAAGCTTTCTTT.

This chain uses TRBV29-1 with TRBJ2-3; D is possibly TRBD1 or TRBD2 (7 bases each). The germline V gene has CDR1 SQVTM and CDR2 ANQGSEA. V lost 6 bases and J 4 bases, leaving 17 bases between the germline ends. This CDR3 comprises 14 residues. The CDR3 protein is CSVLQGRVPDTQYF. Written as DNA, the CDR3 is TGCAGCGTCCTACAGGGGAGGGTACCAGATACGCAGTATTTT.

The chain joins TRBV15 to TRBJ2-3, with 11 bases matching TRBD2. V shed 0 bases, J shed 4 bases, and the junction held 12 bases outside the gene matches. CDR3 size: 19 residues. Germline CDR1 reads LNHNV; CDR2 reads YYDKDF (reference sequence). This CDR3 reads CATSRDRPSGRLGADTQYF. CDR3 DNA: TGTGCCACCAGCAGAGATCGGCCTAGCGGGAGGCTTGGGGCAGATACGCAGTATTTT.

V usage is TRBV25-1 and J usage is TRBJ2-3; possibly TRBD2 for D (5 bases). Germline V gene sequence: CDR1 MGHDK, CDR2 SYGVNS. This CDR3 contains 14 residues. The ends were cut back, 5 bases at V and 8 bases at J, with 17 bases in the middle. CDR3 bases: TGTGCCAGCAGTTGGTCGGGAACGCTCGGTACGCAGTATTTT. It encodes CASSWSGTLGTQYF.

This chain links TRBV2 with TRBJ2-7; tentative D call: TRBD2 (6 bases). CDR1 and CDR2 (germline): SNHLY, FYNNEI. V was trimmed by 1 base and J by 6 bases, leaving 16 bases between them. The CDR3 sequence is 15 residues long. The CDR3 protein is CASSEVAGYRSEQYF. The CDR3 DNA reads TGTGCCAGCAGTGAAGTGGCGGGGTATCGAAGCGAGCAGTACTTC.

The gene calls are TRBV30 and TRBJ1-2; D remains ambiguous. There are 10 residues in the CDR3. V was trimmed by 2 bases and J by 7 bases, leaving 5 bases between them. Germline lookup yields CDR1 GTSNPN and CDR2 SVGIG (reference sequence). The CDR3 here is CAWSSGGYTF. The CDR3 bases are TGTGCCTGGAGTAGTGGTGGCTACACCTTC.

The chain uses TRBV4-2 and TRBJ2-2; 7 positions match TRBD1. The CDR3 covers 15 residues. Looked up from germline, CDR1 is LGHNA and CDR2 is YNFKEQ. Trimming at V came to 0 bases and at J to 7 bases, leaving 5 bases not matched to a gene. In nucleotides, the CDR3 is TGTGCCAGCAGCCAAGAGAAACAGGGGATCGGGGAGCTGTTTTTT. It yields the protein CASSQEKQGIGELFF.

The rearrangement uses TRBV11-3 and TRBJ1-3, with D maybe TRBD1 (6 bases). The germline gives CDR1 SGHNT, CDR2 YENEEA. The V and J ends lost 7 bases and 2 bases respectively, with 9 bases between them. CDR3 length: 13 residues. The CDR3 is CASTRTAGNTIYF. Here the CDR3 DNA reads TGTGCCAGCACCCGGACAGCTGGAAACACCATATATTTT.

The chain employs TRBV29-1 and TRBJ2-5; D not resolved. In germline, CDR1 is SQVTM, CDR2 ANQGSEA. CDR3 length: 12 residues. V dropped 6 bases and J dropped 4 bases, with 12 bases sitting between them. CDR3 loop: CSVARPLETQYF. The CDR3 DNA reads TGCAGCGTGGCCCGGCCCTTAGAGACCCAGTACTTC.

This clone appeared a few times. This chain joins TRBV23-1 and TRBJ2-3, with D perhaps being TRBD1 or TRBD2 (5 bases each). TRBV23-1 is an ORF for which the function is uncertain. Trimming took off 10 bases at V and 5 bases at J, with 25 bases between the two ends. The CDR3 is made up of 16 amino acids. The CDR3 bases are TGCGCCATTGACATTTCGGGACCCAGAGAACAAGATACGCAGTATTTT. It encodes CAIDISGPREQDTQYF.

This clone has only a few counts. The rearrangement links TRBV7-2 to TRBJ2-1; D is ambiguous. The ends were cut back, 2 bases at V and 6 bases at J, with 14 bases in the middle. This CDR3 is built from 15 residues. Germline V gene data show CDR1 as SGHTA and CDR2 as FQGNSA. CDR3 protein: CASSLPKQAVNEQFF. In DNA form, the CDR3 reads TGTGCCAGCAGCTTACCCAAACAAGCTGTCAATGAGCAGTTCTTC.

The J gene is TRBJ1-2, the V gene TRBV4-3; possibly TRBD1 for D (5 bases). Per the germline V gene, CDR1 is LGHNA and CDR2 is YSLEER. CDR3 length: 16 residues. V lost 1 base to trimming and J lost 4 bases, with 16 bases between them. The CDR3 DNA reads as TGCGCCAGCAGCCAAGCAACACAGGTGTTCGGCTATGGCTACACCTTC. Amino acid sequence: CASSQATQVFGYGYTF.

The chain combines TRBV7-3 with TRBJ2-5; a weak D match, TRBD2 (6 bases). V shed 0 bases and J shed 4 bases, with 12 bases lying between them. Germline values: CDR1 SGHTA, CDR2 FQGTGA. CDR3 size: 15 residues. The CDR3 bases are TGTGCCAGCAGCTTAACCGGGACTCCAGCAGAGACCCAGTACTTC. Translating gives CASSLTGTPAETQYF.

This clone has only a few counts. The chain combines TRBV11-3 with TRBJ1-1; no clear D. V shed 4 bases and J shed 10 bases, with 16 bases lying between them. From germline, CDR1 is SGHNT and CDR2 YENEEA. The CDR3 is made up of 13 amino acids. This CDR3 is CASSSRWGGRAFF. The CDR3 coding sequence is TGTGCCAGCAGCTCACGGTGGGGAGGACGAGCTTTCTTT.

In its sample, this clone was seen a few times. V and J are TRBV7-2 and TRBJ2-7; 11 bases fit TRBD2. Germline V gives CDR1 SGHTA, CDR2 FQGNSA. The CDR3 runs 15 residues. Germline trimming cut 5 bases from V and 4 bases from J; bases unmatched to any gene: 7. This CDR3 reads CASSPILAGVYEQYV. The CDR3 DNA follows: TGTGCCAGCAGCCCAATACTAGCGGGAGTTTACGAGCAGTACGTC.

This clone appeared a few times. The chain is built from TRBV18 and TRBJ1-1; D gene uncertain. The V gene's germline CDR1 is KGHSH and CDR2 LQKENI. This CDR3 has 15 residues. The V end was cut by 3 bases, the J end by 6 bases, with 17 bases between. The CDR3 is CASSPPNIKAAEAFF. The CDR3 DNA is TGTGCCAGCTCACCCCCCAATATTAAGGCGGCTGAAGCTTTCTTT.

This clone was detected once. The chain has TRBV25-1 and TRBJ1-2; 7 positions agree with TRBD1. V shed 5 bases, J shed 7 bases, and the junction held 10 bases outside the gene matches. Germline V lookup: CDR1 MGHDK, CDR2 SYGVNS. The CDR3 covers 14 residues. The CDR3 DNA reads TGTGCCAGCAGTCAGAAGACAGGGTCTGCTGGCTACACCTTC. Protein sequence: CASSQKTGSAGYTF.

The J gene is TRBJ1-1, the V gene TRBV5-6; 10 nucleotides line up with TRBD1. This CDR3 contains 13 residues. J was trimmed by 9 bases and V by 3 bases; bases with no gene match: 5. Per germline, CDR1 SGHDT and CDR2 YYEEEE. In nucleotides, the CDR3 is TGTGCCAGCAGCTCGGGACAGGGGTTTAAAGCTTTCTTT. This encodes CASSSGQGFKAFF.

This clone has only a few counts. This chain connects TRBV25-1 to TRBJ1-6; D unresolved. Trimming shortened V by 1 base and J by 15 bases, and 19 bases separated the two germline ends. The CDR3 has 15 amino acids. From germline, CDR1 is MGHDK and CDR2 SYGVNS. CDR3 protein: CASSESTIVGTGLHF. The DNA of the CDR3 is TGTGCCAGCAGTGAATCAACAATAGTGGGCACGGGCCTCCACTTT. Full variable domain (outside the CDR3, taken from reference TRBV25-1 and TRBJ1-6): EADIYQTPRYLVIGTGKKITLECSQTMGHDKMYWYQQDPGMELHLIHYSYGVNSTEKGDLSSESTVSRIRTEHFPLTLESARPSHTSQYLCASSESTIVGTGLHFGNGTRLTVT.

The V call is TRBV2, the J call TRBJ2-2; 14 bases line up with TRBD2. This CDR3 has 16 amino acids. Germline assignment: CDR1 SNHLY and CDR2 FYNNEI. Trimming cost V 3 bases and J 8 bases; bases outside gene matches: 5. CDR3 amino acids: CASSDPGLAGVGELFF. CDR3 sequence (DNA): TGTGCCAGCAGTGATCCGGGACTAGCGGGAGTAGGGGAGCTGTTTTTT. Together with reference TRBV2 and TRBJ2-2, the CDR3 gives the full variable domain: EPEVTQTPSHQVTQMGQEVILRCVPISNHLYFYWYRQILGQKVEFLVSFYNNEISEKSEIFDDQFSVERPDGSNFTLKIRSTKLEDSAMYFCASSDPGLAGVGELFFGEGSRLTVL.

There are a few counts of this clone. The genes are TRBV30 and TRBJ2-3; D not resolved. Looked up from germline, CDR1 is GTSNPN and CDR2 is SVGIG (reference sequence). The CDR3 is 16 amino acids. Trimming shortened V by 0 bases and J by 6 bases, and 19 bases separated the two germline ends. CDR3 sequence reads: CAWSVGPKRRLDTQYF. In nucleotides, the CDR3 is TGTGCCTGGAGTGTTGGCCCTAAGCGTAGGTTGGATACGCAGTATTTT.

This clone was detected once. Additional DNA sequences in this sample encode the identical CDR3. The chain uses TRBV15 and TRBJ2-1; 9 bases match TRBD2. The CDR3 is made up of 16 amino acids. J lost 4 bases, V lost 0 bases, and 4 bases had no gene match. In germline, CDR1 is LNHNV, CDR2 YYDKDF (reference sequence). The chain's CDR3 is CATSRDRLAGYNEQFF. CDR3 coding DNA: TGTGCCACCAGCAGAGATAGGCTAGCGGGATACAATGAGCAGTTCTTC.

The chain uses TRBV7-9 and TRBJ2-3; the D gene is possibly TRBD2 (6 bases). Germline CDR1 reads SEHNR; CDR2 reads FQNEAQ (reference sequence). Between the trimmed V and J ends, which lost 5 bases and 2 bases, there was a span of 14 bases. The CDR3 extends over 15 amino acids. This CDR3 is CASSEGLGATDTQYF. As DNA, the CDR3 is TGTGCCAGCAGCGAGGGACTCGGAGCCACAGATACGCAGTATTTT.

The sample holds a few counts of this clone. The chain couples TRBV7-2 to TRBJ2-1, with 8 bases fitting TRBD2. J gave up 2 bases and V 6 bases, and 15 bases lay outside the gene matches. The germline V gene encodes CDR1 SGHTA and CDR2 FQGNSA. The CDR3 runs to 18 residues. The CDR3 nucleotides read TGTGCCAGCAGTGGCCGCCAATTTAGCGGGGTAACCTACAATGAGCAGTTCTTC. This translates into CASSGRQFSGVTYNEQFF.

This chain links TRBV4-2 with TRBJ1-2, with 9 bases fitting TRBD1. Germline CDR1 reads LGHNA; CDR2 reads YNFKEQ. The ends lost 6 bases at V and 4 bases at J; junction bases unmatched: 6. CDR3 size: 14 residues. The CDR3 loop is CASSGTGKAYGYTF. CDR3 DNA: TGTGCCAGCAGTGGGACAGGGAAAGCCTATGGCTACACCTTC.